This TCR beta chain comes out of a study of regulatory T cells in long-lasting Graves disease. Sample time point: newly diagnosed GD, antithyroid drugs for less than 3 months. Following extraction of RNA from PBMCs, that RNA was used to make the TCR library. Trimming stripped 3 bases from V and 2 bases from J, with 11 bases between. The CDR3 loop spans 14 amino acids. Germline V CDR1 and CDR2: MNHEY, SMNVEV (reference sequence). CDR3 regions were amplified by Arm-PCR using iRepertoire HTBI primers to build TCR beta libraries. TCRdb reprocessed the multiplex PCR reads via MiXCR and lists one record per CDR3 protein. The profile shows under 450,000 distinct CDR3 sequences, roughly 17% of them singletons. The same data also went into a second study, on T cells in Graves' hyperthyroidism and ophthalmopathy.

This TCR came from a woman aged 18 to 35 with Graves disease. This rearrangement joins TRBV27 to TRBJ2-7; D is unclear. Sample: peripheral blood mononuclear cells (PBMCs), taken at new diagnosis, from a patient treated with antithyroid drugs. CDR3 DNA sequence: TGTGCCAGCAGTTTCTACCCGGGTACCTACGAGCAGTACTTC. Amino acids: CASSFYPGTYEQYF.